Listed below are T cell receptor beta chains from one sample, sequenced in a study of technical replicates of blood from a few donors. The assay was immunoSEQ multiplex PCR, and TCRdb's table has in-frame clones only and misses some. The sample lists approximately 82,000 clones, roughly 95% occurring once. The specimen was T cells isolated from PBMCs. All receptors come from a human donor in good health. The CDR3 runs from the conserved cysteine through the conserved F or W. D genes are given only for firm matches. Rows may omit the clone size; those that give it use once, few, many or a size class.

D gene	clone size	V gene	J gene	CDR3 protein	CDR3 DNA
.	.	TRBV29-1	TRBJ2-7	CSVGRRDEQYF	TGCAGCGTTGGACGCAGGGACGAGCAGTACTTC
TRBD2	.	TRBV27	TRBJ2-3	CASSPAGVSDTQYF	TGTGCCAGCAGCCCAGCGGGAGTATCAGATACGCAGTATTTT
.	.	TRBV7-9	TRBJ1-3	CASSLLRDSYGNTIYF	TGTGCCAGCAGCTTATTACGGGACTCGTACGGAAACACCATATATTTT
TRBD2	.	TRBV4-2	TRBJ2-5	CASSQEMAGEMEETQYF	TGTGCCAGCAGCCAAGAAATGGCGGGAGAGATGGAAGAGACCCAGTACTTC
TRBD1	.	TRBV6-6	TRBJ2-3	CASSYYVTGNTDTQYF	TGTGCCAGCAGTTATTATGTGACAGGGAACACAGATACGCAGTATTTT
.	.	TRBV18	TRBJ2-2	CASSPRLGDTGELFF	TGTGCCAGCTCGCCACGTTTGGGAGATACCGGGGAGCTGTTTTTT
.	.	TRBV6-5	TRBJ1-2	CASSYGEENYGYTF	TGTGCCAGCAGTTACGGGGAGGAAAACTATGGCTACACCTTC
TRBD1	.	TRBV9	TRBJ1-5	CASSGNSGGQPQHF	TGTGCCAGCAGCGGCAATTCAGGGGGCCAGCCCCAGCATTTT
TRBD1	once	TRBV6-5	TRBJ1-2	CASSSPGQGNYGYTF	TGTGCCAGCAGCTCCCCCGGACAGGGGAACTATGGCTACACCTTC
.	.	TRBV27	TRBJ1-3	CASSSRSGVGSGNTIYF	TGTGCCAGCAGTTCCCGTTCAGGGGTCGGCTCTGGAAACACCATATATTTT
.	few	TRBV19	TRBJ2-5	CASSSDKETQYF	TGTGCCAGTAGTTCAGATAAAGAGACCCAGTACTTC
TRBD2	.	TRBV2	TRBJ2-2	CASISGRTAGELFF	TGTGCCAGTATTAGCGGGAGAACTGCCGGGGAGCTGTTTTTT
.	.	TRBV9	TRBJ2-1	CASSVADNEQFF	TGTGCCAGCAGCGTAGCCGACAATGAGCAGTTCTTC
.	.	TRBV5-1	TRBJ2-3	CASSLGLGGTRTDTQYF	TGCGCCAGCAGCCTTGGACTTGGGGGGACTCGCACAGATACGCAGTATTTT
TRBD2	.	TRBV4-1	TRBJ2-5	CASSQTSGTKTQYF	TGCGCCAGCAGCCAAACATCAGGGACTAAGACCCAGTACTTC
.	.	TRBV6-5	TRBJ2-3	CASSYSRRVSTDTQYF	TGTGCCAGCAGTTACTCGAGACGGGTTAGCACAGATACGCAGTATTTT
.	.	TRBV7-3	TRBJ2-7	CASSWGLRGEQYF	TGTGCCAGCAGCTGGGGACTCCGCGGCGAGCAGTACTTC
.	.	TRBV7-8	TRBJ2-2	CASSLAREGELFF	TGTGCCAGCAGCTTAGCCAGGGAAGGGGAGCTGTTTTTT